The source of this T cell receptor (beta chain) is a study of early T cells in non-severe SARS-CoV-2 infection. Researchers tagged individual cDNA molecules with unique molecular identifiers. A single record per CDR3 protein comes from TCRdb applying MiXCR to the 5' RACE reads. Counted here are some 26,000 distinct CDR3 sequences, around 4.4% occurring once; the ten biggest clones make up roughly 4.2%. This clonotype has at least ten counts. Trimming removed 11 bases from V and 6 bases from J, with 17 bases in between. Germline-derived CDR1 and CDR2 are SNHLY and FYNNEI. CDR3 length equals 13 residues.

The receptor's source is an adult who was a healthcare worker with PCR-confirmed SARS-CoV-2 infection or an uninfected control (not recorded which). Sequencing was performed on whole blood. The chain couples TRBV2 to TRBJ2-1; tentatively, D is TRBD2 (7 bases). As DNA, the CDR3 is TGTGCCCTTTACGGGGGGCTCAGCAATGAGCAGTTCTTC. Protein: CALYGGLSNEQFF.